This T cell receptor (beta chain) comes out of a study of cytotoxic CD8 clonotypes in ibrutinib-treated CLL. Study conclusions and caveats: For progressing versus sustained-remission patients, sampling times were not the same.

Assay used: immunoSEQ multiplex PCR; TCRdb lists only in-frame clones, some missing. This sample carries approximately 280,000 clones, roughly 76% of them seen once, and the ten largest clones take approximately 5.1%. Germline V CDR1 and CDR2: SGHDT, YYEEEE. V gave up 1 base and J gave up 5 bases, with 6 bases separating them. The CDR3 covers 12 residues. With respect to this clone: The target antigen is unknown.

The rearrangement links TRBV5-6 to TRBJ2-5; D gene unclear. The source is a human donor with chronic lymphocytic leukemia. The source was PBMCs, collected at disease progression, from a patient treated with ibrutinib. The CDR3 region is CASSLTLETQYF. CDR3 nucleotide sequence: TGTGCCAGCAGCTTGACGCTCGAGACCCAGTACTTC.